This record looks at one T cell receptor beta chain sequence and its context. The data are from a study of blood T cell repertoires in COVID-19. Background on the study: The United States, Italy and Spain supplied acute and convalescent COVID-19 samples.

The method was immunoSEQ multiplex PCR; TCRdb's version includes in-frame clones alone and lacks a portion of them. Of over 30,000 clones in the sample, around 90% are singletons; the top ten hold less than 7%. Germline CDR1 and CDR2: SGHTA and FQGNSA. The CDR3 contains 17 residues. V shed 5 bases, J shed 3 bases, and the junction held 9 bases outside the gene matches. The sequenced material came from peripheral blood. The V and J genes are TRBV7-2 and TRBJ2-2, with TRBD1 identical over 10 bases. This clonotype originated in a human donor in a cohort sampled during active COVID-19. The CDR3 sequence: CASSPLSGQGYTGELFF. The CDR3 DNA reads as TGTGCCAGCAGCCCACTATCGGGACAGGGGTACACCGGGGAGCTGTTTTTT.